This T cell receptor beta chain was documented in a study of cytomegalovirus exposure and HLA in healthy donors. V gave up 0 bases and J gave up 2 bases; unmatched junction bases: 3. The CDR3 has 16 residues. Germline-derived CDR1 and CDR2 are LGHNA and YNFKEQ. Assay used: immunoSEQ multiplex PCR; TCRdb lists only in-frame clones, some missing. The sample has fewer than 90,000 clones; 80% to 85% are singletons. Findings of the study overall: Cytomegalovirus association was listed for around 170 TCR beta chains. In vitro experiments confirmed that three CMV-associated chains were specific for CMV antigens.

On this clone itself: Its antigen is unknown.

The chain has TRBV4-2 and TRBJ1-2; 10 positions match TRBD1. Sequencing was done on a sample of PBMCs. The source is a woman in her late teens or twenties in good health and CMV-seropositive. CDR3 sequence reads: CASSQDGQGENYGYTF. The CDR3 bases are TGTGCCAGCAGCCAAGACGGACAGGGGGAGAACTATGGCTACACCTTC.